Listed below are T cell receptor beta chains from one sample, sequenced in a study of blood T cell repertoires in COVID-19. Profiled with immunoSEQ multiplex PCR; TCRdb holds only in-frame clones, not every one. This sample carries about 200,000 clones, roughly 80% of them seen once, and the ten largest clones take under 11%. Sequencing used peripheral blood. All receptors derive from a woman at least 80 years old with acute or convalescent COVID-19. Both conserved end residues are part of each CDR3. D genes are given only for firm matches. Only part of the rows carry a size: once, few, many, or a class if the clone is expanded.

>TRBV27|TRBJ1-3|TRBD1|-
CASSRRQGISGNTIYF
TGTGCCAGCAGCCGTAGACAGGGCATCTCTGGAAACACCATATATTTT
>TRBV7-2|TRBJ2-6|-|-
CASSSPGVPNVLTF
TGTGCCAGCAGCAGTCCAGGGGTACCCAACGTCCTGACTTTC
>TRBV28|TRBJ1-1|-|once
CASSFMNTEAFF
TGTGCCAGCAGTTTTATGAACACTGAAGCTTTCTTT
>TRBV9|TRBJ2-1|-|-
CASSVSGSSYNEQFF
TGTGCCAGCAGCGTAAGTGGGAGCTCCTACAATGAGCAGTTCTTC
>TRBV5-5|TRBJ1-4|-|few
CASSLVGADEKLFF
TGTGCCAGCAGCTTGGTAGGGGCGGATGAAAAACTGTTTTTT
>TRBV19|TRBJ1-5|TRBD1|-
CASTPTGGSDQPQHF
TGTGCCAGTACCCCGACAGGGGGCTCAGATCAGCCCCAGCATTTT
>TRBV7-9|TRBJ2-7|TRBD2|-
CASSVGLAGGSTYEQYF
TGTGCCAGCAGCGTAGGACTAGCGGGGGGATCGACCTACGAGCAGTACTTC
>TRBV27|TRBJ1-4|-|-
CASSLLFYGETNEKLFF
TGTGCCAGCAGTTTATTGTTCTACGGGGAAACTAATGAAAAACTGTTTTTT
>TRBV2|TRBJ2-2|-|-
CASSEDGGDTGELFF
TGTGCCAGCAGTGAAGACGGCGGCGACACCGGGGAGCTGTTTTTT
>TRBV7-9|TRBJ2-2|-|few
CASSIPRARDTGELFF
TGTGCCAGCAGCATCCCCCGAGCGAGGGACACCGGGGAGCTGTTTTTT
>TRBV6-1|TRBJ1-1|TRBD1|-
CASSEQTGFWTEAFF
TGTGCCAGCAGTGAACAGACAGGGTTTTGGACTGAAGCTTTCTTT
>TRBV30|TRBJ1-2|-|-
CAWRGQNYGYTF
TGTGCCTGGAGGGGACAAAACTATGGCTACACCTTC
>TRBV28|TRBJ1-5|-|-
CASSSGVRGNQPQHF
TGTGCCAGCAGTTCAGGGGTCCGGGGCAATCAGCCCCAGCATTTT
>TRBV28|TRBJ1-5|TRBD1|-
CASTRAGQGYGTQHF
TGTGCCAGCACTAGGGCCGGACAGGGTTACGGTACCCAGCATTTT
>TRBV7-8|TRBJ1-5|-|-
CASSFSGNWGQPQHF
TGTGCCAGCAGCTTCTCAGGGAATTGGGGTCAGCCCCAGCATTTT
>TRBV7-2|TRBJ1-4|TRBD1|-
CASSRGTGEEKLFF
TGTGCCAGCAGCCGCGGGACAGGGGAGGAAAAACTGTTTTTT
>TRBV27|TRBJ2-3|TRBD2|-
CASSLLAGGSGTDTQYF
TGTGCCAGCAGTTTACTAGCGGGAGGTTCTGGCACAGATACGCAGTATTTT
>TRBV12-3/TRBV12-4|TRBJ1-1|-|few
CASGGAEAFF
TGTGCCAGCGGGGGGGCTGAAGCTTTCTTT
>TRBV18|TRBJ1-1|-|-
CASSREAEAFF
TGTGCCAGCTCACGAGAAGCGGAAGCTTTCTTT
>TRBV18|TRBJ1-3|-|-
CASSFATRYFLPSGNTIYF
TGTGCCAGCTCATTCGCTACTCGCTATTTCCTACCCTCTGGAAACACCATATATTTT
>TRBV15|TRBJ1-5|TRBD1|-
CATSRDRGGPSGGPQHF
TGTGCCACCAGCAGAGATCGAGGGGGCCCAAGTGGGGGGCCCCAGCATTTT
>TRBV9|TRBJ2-3|-|-
CASSVVGGTDTQYF
TGTGCCAGCAGCGTAGTAGGGGGCACAGATACGCAGTATTTT
>TRBV27|TRBJ1-5|TRBD1|-
CASSLFAGAGGLGNQPQHF
TGTGCCAGCAGTTTATTCGCCGGGGCAGGGGGTTTAGGCAATCAGCCCCAGCATTTT
>TRBV7-2|TRBJ1-5|-|-
CASSLDRVDNQPQHF
TGTGCCAGCAGCTTAGACAGGGTCGACAATCAGCCCCAGCATTTT
>TRBV19|TRBJ2-5|TRBD1|-
CASQGSRGIMETQYF
TGTGCCAGTCAGGGGAGCAGGGGGATTATGGAGACCCAGTACTTC
>TRBV30|TRBJ2-1|TRBD2|-
CAWEGARAGGPYNEQFF
TGTGCCTGGGAAGGCGCCCGAGCGGGAGGGCCCTACAATGAGCAGTTCTTC
>TRBV10-1|TRBJ2-7|-|-
CASTGVSHEQYF
TGCGCCAGCACGGGGGTGAGCCACGAGCAGTACTTC
>TRBV7-6|TRBJ2-3|TRBD2|-
CASSALAGVTTDTQYF
TGTGCCAGCAGCGCCCTAGCGGGAGTCACCACAGATACGCAGTATTTT
>TRBV15|TRBJ1-1|-|few
CATSRDLRTEGPVGNTEAFF
TGTGCCACCAGCAGAGATTTGAGAACAGAGGGCCCCGTCGGGAACACTGAAGCTTTCTTT
>TRBV19|TRBJ2-2|TRBD2|once
CASSIGGLGTGELFF
TGTGCCAGTAGTATAGGCGGACTAGGAACCGGGGAGCTGTTTTTT
>TRBV30|TRBJ1-1|TRBD1|-
CAWKSTGERNTEAFF
TGTGCCTGGAAGTCTACAGGGGAAAGGAACACTGAAGCTTTCTTT
>TRBV29-1|TRBJ1-2|TRBD1|-
CSVALTGERGYTF
TGCAGCGTTGCGTTGACAGGGGAGCGGGGCTACACCTTC
>TRBV19|TRBJ2-2|TRBD2|-
CASSKGLAVTNTGELFF
TGTGCCAGTAGTAAGGGACTAGCGGTGACGAACACCGGGGAGCTGTTTTTT
>TRBV9|TRBJ2-5|TRBD2|-
CASSPRVAGGGETQYF
TGTGCCAGCAGCCCCCGAGTAGCGGGAGGAGGGGAGACCCAGTACTTC
>TRBV2|TRBJ2-2|-|-
CASSESTSGQATGELFF
TGTGCCAGCAGTGAGAGCACTAGCGGACAGGCCACCGGGGAGCTGTTTTTT
>TRBV15|TRBJ2-2|TRBD1|-
CATSRTGGRVLIGELFF
TGTGCCACCAGCAGAACAGGGGGCCGAGTGTTGATCGGGGAGCTGTTTTTT
>TRBV19|TRBJ1-1|-|few
CASSMGHLTEAFF
TGTGCCAGTAGTATGGGGCACCTCACTGAAGCTTTCTTT
>TRBV14|TRBJ1-4|TRBD1|many
CASSLRQGDGEKLFF
TGTGCCAGCAGCCTCCGACAGGGAGACGGTGAAAAACTGTTTTTT
>TRBV7-9|TRBJ1-4|-|-
CASSFKGSTNEKLFF
TGTGCCAGCAGCTTTAAGGGGTCGACTAATGAAAAACTGTTTTTT
>TRBV30|TRBJ2-5|-|-
CASPSVASGETQYF
TGTGCCAGTCCTAGCGTCGCCTCGGGGGAGACCCAGTACTTC
>TRBV9|TRBJ2-5|-|-
CASSGGGETQYF
TGTGCCAGCAGCGGTGGCGGGGAGACCCAGTACTTC
>TRBV29-1|TRBJ2-3|-|once
CSVEVQAPDTQYF
TGCAGCGTTGAGGTGCAGGCCCCAGATACGCAGTATTTT
>TRBV11-2|TRBJ2-7|-|-
CASSLGHIYEQYF
TGTGCCAGCAGCTTGGGACATATCTACGAGCAGTACTTC
>TRBV10-3|TRBJ2-1|-|-
CAISAEGANEQFF
TGTGCCATCAGCGCGGAGGGAGCCAATGAGCAGTTCTTC
>TRBV2|TRBJ1-5|-|-
CASSPLREVGQPQHF
TGTGCCAGCAGCCCTCTGCGGGAAGTAGGACAGCCCCAGCATTTT
>TRBV4-3|TRBJ1-2|-|-
CASSQDHGGLGGRGYTF
TGCGCCAGCAGCCAAGATCATGGCGGCCTCGGGGGACGGGGCTACACCTTC
>TRBV6-5|TRBJ1-1|TRBD1|once
CASSHRGAEAFF
TGTGCCAGCAGTCACAGGGGGGCTGAAGCTTTCTTT